These 3 T cell receptor beta chains originate from one sample sequenced in a study of a mutant IDH1 vaccine in newly diagnosed glioma. Their specific antigens are unknown. Data came from immunoSEQ multiplex PCR; TCRdb stores just in-frame clones and leaves some out. The data contain about 64,000 clones, about 88% of them singletons. Time point meaning: week 11, during vaccination. Vaccine doses each comprised 300 ug of mutant IDH1 20-mer peptide, with topical imiquimod. Sample: PBMCs, taken from a glioma patient whose treatment included an IDH1 peptide vaccine. These TCRs come from a woman between 50 and 59 years old with glioma.

This chain uses TRBV28 with TRBJ2-3; 8 positions agree with TRBD1. There are 16 residues in the CDR3. Unmatched junction bases numbered 13, after V lost 5 bases and J lost 6 bases. Germline-derived CDR1 and CDR2 are MDHEN and SYDVKM. CDR3 sequence reads: CASSPRTGRGLDTQYF. In DNA form, the CDR3 reads TGTGCCAGCAGTCCTCGGACAGGGCGCGGGTTGGATACGCAGTATTTT.

The sample holds one count of this clone. The chain couples TRBV11-3 to TRBJ2-5; TRBD2 is a possible D gene (7 bases). Trimming removed 5 bases at V and 5 bases at J, with 15 bases between. CDR1 and CDR2 (germline): SGHNT, YENEEA. The CDR3 has 14 amino acids. CDR3: CASSLRGGSETQYF. DNA of the CDR3: TGTGCCAGCAGCCTTAGGGGGGGTAGCGAGACCCAGTACTTC.

The J gene is TRBJ1-2, the V gene TRBV5-4; tentative D call: TRBD1 (6 bases). The CDR3 loop spans 16 amino acids. V lost 4 bases, J lost 3 bases, and 19 bases lay in between. The germline CDR1 and CDR2 sequences are SGHNT and YYREEE (reference sequence). The CDR3 loop reads CASSPAAGGTYYGYTF. The CDR3 DNA follows: TGTGCCAGCAGCCCGGCGGCGGGGGGGACATACTATGGCTACACCTTC.